This TCR beta chain was observed in a study of technical replicates of blood from several donors. Data came from immunoSEQ multiplex PCR; TCRdb stores just in-frame clones and leaves some out. The sample has about 81,000 clones; nearly 97% are singletons. Germline lookup yields CDR1 SGHRS and CDR2 YFSETQ. The CDR3 has 14 amino acids. V lost 5 bases, J lost 6 bases, and 9 bases stayed unmatched. The chain employs TRBV5-1 and TRBJ2-7, with 9 positions matching TRBD2. Input material: T cells isolated from PBMCs. This clonotype was sampled from a human donor in good health. In DNA form, the CDR3 reads TGCGCCAGCAGGTACCAGGGACTAGCTGGCGAGCAGTACTTC. Its protein product is CASRYQGLAGEQYF. Using reference TRBV5-1 and TRBJ2-7 for the parts outside the CDR3, the full variable domain is KAGVTQTPRYLIKTRGQQVTLSCSPISGHRSVSWYQQTPGQGLQFLFEYFSETQRNKGNFPGRFSGRQFSNSRSEMNVSTLELGDSALYLCASRYQGLAGEQYFGPGTRLTVT.